This entry concerns a single T cell receptor beta chain. Its antigen is unidentified. The CDR3 contains 15 residues. Per the germline V gene, CDR1 is WSHSY and CDR2 is SAAADI. V lost 1 base, J lost 8 bases, and 6 bases stayed unmatched. Sequencing was performed with immunoSEQ multiplex PCR; in TCRdb, only in-frame clones are kept and a portion is missing. The sample records just under 20,000 clones, around 87% being singletons. The data were taken from a study of T cells after posttransplantation cyclophosphamide. Study-level results: TRB overlap between skin or GI tissue T cells and blood was limited.

A marrow graft followed busulfan-fludarabine conditioning, with cyclophosphamide on days +3 and +4. The V and J genes are TRBV10-2 and TRBJ2-1; 9 nucleotides line up with TRBD2. Sequencing used PBMCs, obtained after allogeneic stem cell transplant with posttransplant cyclophosphamide. This receptor was identified in a female patient aged 40-50 years who received an allogeneic stem cell transplant from a related donor, was CMV-positive, and had no GVHD. Some T cells could come from the graft donor. DNA of the CDR3: TGCGCCAGCAGTGAGTTGACTAGCGGCCCAGATGAGCAGTTCTTC. Amino acid sequence: CASSELTSGPDEQFF.